Listed here is a single TCR beta chain. The protocol was immunoSEQ multiplex PCR, while the TCRdb copy is restricted to in-frame clones and leaves out a portion. The data contain around 2,000 clones, around nine tenths of them seen just once; the ten biggest clones take up 12%. Recipients were bled about 28 days pretransplant and at posttransplant days 30, 100, 180. With 5 bases clipped from V and 8 bases from J, the junction kept 11 bases outside the gene matches. This CDR3 has 15 residues. Germline CDR1 and CDR2: MNHEY and SVGAGI. The sample belongs to a study of T cell clonotyping in hematopoietic cell transplantation.

The clonotype originates from a female patient in her forties or fifties who had an allogeneic stem cell transplant from a related donor, so the T cells may come from the graft donor. Some clones in this sample may be carry-over from other donors' samples. This specimen consisted of peripheral blood mononuclear cells, obtained 30 days after allogeneic stem cell transplant. This chain connects TRBV6-5 to TRBJ1-5; TRBD1 matches at 8 bases. The CDR3 sequence: CASSPGTGPSEPQHF. In nucleotides, the CDR3 is TGTGCCAGCAGTCCAGGGACAGGACCCTCCGAGCCCCAGCATTTT.